This entry features one T cell receptor beta chain sequence. This record comes from a study of T cell changes during pregnancy in multiple sclerosis. This table comes from immunoSEQ multiplex PCR, and its TCRdb copy is limited to in-frame clones, with some not included. Among 55,000 to 85,000 clones, about 94% were seen once, and the ten largest hold less than 0.6%. The CDR3 has 13 amino acids. V lost 6 bases and J lost 2, with 10 bases in between. Germline CDR1 MGHDK, CDR2 SYGVNS. The specimen was peripheral blood, collected in the third trimester of pregnancy. This clonotype was obtained from a female donor with multiple sclerosis, enrolled in a pregnancy study. The chain combines TRBV25-1 with TRBJ1-1; weak D call: TRBD1 (6 bases). DNA of the CDR3: TGTGCCAGCAGGAAGGGACAAAACACTGAAGCTTTCTTT. Its protein product is CASRKGQNTEAFF.